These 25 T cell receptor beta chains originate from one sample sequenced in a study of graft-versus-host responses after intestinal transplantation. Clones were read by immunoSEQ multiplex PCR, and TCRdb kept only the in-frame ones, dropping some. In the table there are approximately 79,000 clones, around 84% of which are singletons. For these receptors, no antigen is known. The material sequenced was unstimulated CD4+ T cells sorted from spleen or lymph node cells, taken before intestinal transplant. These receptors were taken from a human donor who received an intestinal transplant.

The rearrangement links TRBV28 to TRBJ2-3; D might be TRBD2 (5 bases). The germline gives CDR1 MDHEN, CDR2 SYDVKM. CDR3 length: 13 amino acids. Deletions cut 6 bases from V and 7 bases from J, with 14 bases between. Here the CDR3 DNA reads TGTGCCAGCAGGGGAGTGGCCTCTCATACGCAGTATTTT. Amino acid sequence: CASRGVASHTQYF. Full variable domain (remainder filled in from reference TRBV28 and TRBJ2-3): DVKVTQSSRYLVKRTGEKVFLECVQDMDHENMFWYRQDPGLGLRLIYFSYDVKMKEKGDIPEGYSVSREKKERFSLILESASTNQTSMYLCASRGVASHTQYFGPGTRLTVL.

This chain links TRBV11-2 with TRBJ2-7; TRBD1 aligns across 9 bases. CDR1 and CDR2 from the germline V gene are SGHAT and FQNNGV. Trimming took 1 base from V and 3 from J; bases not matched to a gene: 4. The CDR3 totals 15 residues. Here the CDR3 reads CASSLVAGQGYEQYF. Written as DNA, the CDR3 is TGTGCCAGCAGCTTAGTGGCGGGACAGGGCTACGAGCAGTACTTC.

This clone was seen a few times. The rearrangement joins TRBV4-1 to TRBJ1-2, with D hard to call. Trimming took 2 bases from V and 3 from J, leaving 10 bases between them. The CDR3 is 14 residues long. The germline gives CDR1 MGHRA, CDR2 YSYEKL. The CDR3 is CASSQPGWDYGYTF. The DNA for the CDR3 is TGCGCCAGCAGCCAACCCGGGTGGGACTATGGCTACACCTTC.

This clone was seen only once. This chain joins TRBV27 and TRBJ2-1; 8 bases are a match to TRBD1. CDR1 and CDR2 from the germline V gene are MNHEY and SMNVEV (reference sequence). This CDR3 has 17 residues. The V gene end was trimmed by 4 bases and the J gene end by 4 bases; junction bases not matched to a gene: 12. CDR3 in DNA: TGTGCCAGCAGTTCCACCCCCAGGACAGGGCGGTACAATGAGCAGTTCTTC. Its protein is CASSSTPRTGRYNEQFF.

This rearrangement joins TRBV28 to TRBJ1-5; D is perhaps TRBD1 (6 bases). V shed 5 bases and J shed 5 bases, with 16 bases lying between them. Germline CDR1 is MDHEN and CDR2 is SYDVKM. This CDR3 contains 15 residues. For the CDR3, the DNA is TGTGCCAGCAGTACACAGGGAGGGTTCGATCAGCCCCAGCATTTT. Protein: CASSTQGGFDQPQHF.

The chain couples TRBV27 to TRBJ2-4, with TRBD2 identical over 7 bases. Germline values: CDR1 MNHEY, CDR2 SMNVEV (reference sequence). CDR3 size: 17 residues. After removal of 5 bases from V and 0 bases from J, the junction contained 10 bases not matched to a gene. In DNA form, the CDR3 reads TGTGCCAGCAGTCCCCGGGGAGGGGTCCGAGCCAAAAACATTCAGTACTTC. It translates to CASSPRGGVRAKNIQYF.

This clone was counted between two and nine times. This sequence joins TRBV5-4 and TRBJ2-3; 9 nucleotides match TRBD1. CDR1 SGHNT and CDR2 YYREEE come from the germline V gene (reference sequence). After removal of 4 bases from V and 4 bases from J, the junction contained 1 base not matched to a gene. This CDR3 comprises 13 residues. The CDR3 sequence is CASSTGGADTQYF. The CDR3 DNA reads TGTGCCAGCAGCACAGGGGGCGCAGATACGCAGTATTTT.

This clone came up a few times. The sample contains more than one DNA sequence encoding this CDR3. The CDR3 protein is CASSLEAEYEQYF. The CDR3 region has the DNA TGTGCCAGCAGCTTAGAAGCGGAGTACGAGCAGTACTTC. The V and J genes are TRBV7-2 and TRBJ2-7; a possible D gene is TRBD2 (5 bases). Per germline, CDR1 SGHTA and CDR2 FQGNSA. The germline V and J ends were trimmed by 1 base and 4 bases, with 8 bases remaining between them. This CDR3 spans 13 amino acids.

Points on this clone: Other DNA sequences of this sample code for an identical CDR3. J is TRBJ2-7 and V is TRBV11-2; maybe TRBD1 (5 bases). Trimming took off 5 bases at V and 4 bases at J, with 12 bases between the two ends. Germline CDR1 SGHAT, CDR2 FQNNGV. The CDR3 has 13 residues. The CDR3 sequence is CASSQGALYEQYF. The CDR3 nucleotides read TGTGCCAGCAGCCAAGGGGCACTGTACGAGCAGTACTTC.

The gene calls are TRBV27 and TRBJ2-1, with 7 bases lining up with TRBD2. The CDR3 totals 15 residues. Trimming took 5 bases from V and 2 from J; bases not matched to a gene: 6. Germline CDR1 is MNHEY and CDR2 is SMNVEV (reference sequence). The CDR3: CASSRSGNAYNEQFF. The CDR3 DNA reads TGTGCCAGCAGTCGCAGCGGGAACGCCTACAATGAGCAGTTCTTC.

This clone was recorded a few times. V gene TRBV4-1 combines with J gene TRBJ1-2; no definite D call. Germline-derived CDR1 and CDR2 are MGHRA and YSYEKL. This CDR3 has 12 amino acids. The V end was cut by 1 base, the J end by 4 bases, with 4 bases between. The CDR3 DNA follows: TGCGCCAGCAGCCAAGCTCTCTATGGCTACACCTTC. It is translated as CASSQALYGYTF.

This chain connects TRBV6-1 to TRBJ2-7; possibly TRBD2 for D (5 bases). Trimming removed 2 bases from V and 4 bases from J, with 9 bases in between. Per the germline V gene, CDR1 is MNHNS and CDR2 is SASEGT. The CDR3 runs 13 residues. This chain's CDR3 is CASSETGTYEQYF. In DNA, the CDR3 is TGTGCCAGCAGTGAAACGGGAACGTACGAGCAGTACTTC.

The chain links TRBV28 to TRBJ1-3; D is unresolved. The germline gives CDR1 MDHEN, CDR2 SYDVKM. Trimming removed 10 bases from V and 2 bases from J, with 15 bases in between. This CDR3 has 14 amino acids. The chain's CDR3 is CATEPGETGNTIYF. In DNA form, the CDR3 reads TGTGCCACCGAGCCCGGGGAGACTGGAAACACCATATATTTT.

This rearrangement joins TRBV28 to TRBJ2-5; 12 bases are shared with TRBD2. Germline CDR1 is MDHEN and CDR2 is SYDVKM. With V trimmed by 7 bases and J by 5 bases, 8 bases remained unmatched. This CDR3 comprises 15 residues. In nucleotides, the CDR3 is TGTGCCAGCACCTACGGACTAGCGGGGTATGAGACCCAGTACTTC. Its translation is CASTYGLAGYETQYF.

DNA for the CDR3: TGCGCCAGCAGAGAGGGGACAGGGGGCAACGAGCAGTACTTC. Protein product: CASREGTGGNEQYF. The chain joins TRBV5-1 to TRBJ2-7; 12 bases agree with TRBD1. The CDR3 contains 14 residues. Germline values: CDR1 SGHRS, CDR2 YFSETQ. V lost 5 bases, J lost 5 bases, and 5 bases stayed unmatched.

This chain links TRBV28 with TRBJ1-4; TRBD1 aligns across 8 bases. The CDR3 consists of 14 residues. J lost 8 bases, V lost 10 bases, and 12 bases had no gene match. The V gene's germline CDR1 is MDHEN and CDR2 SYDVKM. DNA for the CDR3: TGTGCCACCTTAGAGACAGGGGCGGGGGAAAAACTGTTTTTT. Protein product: CATLETGAGEKLFF.

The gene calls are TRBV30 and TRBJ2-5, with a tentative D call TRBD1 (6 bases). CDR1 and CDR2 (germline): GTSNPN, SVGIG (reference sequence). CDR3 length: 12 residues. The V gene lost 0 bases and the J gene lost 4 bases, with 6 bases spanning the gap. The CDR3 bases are TGTGCCTGGAGTGTACAGGGAGAGACCCAGTACTTC. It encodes CAWSVQGETQYF.

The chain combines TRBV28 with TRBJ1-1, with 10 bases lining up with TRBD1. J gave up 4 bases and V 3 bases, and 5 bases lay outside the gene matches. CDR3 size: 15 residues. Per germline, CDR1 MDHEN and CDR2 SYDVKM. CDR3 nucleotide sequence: TGTGCCAGCAGTTTGACAGGGGGCTTGGCCACTGAAGCTTTCTTT. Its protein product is CASSLTGGLATEAFF.

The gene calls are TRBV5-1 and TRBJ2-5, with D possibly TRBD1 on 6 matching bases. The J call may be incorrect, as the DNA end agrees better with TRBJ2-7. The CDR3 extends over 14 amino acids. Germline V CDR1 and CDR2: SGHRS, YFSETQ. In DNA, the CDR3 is TGCGCCAGCAGTTCGATGACAGGAGCCAACGAGCAGTACTTC. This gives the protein CASSSMTGANEQYF.

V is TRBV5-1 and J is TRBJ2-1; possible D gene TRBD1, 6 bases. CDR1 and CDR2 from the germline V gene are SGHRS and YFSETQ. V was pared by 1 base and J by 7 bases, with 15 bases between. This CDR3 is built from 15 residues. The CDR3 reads CASSLLVTGNNEQFF. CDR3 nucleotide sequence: TGCGCCAGCAGCTTGTTGGTGACAGGAAATAATGAGCAGTTCTTC.

This CDR3 is CASSRTGSTEAFF. In DNA form, the CDR3 reads TGTGCCAGCAGTCGGACAGGGAGCACTGAAGCTTTCTTT. The V call is TRBV4-2, the J call TRBJ1-1; 8 bases align to TRBD1. Germline-derived CDR1 and CDR2 are LGHNA and YNFKEQ. Germline trimming cut 6 bases from V and 4 bases from J; bases unmatched to any gene: 4. The CDR3 consists of 13 residues.

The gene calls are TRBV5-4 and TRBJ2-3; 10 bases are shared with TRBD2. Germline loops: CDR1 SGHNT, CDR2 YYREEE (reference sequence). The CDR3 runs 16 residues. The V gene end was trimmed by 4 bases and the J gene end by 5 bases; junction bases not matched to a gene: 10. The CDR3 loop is CASSRSGGAGGDTQYF. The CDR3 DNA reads TGTGCCAGCAGCCGCAGCGGGGGGGCGGGGGGAGATACGCAGTATTTT.

CDR3 sequence: CASSVIAGGPYTGELFF. In nucleotides, the CDR3 is TGTGCCAGCAGCGTAATAGCGGGAGGGCCCTACACCGGGGAGCTGTTTTTT. The chain carries TRBV7-8 and TRBJ2-2; 11 bases are shared with TRBD2. The V and J ends lost 5 bases and 3 bases, in that order; junction bases with no gene match: 8. The germline V gene has CDR1 SGHVS and CDR2 FQNEAQ. CDR3 length: 17 amino acids.

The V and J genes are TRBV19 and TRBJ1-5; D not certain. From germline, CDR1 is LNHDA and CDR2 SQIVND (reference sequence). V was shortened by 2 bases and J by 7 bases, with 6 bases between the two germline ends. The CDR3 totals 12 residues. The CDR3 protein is CASSIQAQPQHF. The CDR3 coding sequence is TGTGCCAGTAGTATACAGGCCCAGCCCCAGCATTTT.

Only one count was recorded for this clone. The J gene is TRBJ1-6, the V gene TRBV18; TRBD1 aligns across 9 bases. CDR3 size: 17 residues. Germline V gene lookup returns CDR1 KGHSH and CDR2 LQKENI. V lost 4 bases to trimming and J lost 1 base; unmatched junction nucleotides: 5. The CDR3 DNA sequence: TGTGCCAGCTCACTAACCGGGACAGGGTCCTATAATTCACCCCTCCACTTT. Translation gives CASSLTGTGSYNSPLHF.